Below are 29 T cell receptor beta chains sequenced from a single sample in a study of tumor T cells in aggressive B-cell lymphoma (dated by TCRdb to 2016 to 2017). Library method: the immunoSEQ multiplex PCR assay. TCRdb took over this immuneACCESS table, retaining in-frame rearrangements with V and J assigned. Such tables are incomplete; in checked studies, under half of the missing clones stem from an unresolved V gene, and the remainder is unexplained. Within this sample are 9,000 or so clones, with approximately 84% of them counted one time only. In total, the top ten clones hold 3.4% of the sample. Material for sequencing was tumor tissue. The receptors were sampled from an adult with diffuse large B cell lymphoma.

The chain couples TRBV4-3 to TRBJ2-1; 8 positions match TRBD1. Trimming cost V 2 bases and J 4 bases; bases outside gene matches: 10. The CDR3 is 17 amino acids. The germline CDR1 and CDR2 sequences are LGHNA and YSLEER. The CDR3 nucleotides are TGCGCCAGCAGCCAATCACCGAGGACAGGGATTTACAATGAGCAGTTCTTC. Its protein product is CASSQSPRTGIYNEQFF.

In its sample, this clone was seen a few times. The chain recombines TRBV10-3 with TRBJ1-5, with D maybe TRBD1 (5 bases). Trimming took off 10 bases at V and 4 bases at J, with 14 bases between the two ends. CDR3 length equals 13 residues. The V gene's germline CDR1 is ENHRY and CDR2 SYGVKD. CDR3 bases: TGTGCCAGCTCAGGGCAGCAAAATCAGCCCCAGCATTTT. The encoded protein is CASSGQQNQPQHF.

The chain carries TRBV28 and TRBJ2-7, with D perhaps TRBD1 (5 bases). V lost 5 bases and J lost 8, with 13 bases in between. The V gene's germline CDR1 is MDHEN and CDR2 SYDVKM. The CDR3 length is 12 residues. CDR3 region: CASSPPWGQQYF. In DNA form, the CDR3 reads TGTGCCAGCAGTCCCCCATGGGGCCAGCAGTACTTC.

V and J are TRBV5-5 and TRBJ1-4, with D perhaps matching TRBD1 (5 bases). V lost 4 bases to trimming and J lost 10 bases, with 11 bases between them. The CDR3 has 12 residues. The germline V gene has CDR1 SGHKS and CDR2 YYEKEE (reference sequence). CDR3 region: CASSTPGGKLFF. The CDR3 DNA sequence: TGTGCCAGCAGCACCCCGGGGGGAAAACTGTTTTTT.

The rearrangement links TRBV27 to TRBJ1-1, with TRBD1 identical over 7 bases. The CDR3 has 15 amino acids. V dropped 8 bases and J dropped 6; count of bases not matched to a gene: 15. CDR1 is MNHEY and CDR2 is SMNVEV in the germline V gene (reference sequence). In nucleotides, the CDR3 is TGTGCCAGCGCCTTGACGACAGGGCGATCATCTGAAGCTTTCTTT. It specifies CASALTTGRSSEAFF.

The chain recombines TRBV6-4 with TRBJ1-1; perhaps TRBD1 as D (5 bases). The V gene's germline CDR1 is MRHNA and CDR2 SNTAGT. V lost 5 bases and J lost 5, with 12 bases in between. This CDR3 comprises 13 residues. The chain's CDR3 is CASSTDSETEAFF. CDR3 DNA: TGTGCCAGCAGTACCGACAGCGAAACTGAAGCTTTCTTT.

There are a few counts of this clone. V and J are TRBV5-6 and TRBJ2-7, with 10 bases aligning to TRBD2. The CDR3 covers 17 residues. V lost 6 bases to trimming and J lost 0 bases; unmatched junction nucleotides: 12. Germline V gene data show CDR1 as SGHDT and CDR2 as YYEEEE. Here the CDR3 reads CASNKQLLAGSSYEQYF. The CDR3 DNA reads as TGTGCCAGCAACAAGCAGCTACTAGCGGGGAGCTCCTACGAGCAGTACTTC.

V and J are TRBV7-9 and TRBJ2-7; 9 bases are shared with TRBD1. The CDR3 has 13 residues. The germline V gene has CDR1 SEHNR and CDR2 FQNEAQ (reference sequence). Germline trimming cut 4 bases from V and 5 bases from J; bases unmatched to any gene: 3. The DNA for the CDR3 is TGTGCCAGCAGCTCCGGGACAGGGCACGAGCAGTACTTC. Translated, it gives CASSSGTGHEQYF.

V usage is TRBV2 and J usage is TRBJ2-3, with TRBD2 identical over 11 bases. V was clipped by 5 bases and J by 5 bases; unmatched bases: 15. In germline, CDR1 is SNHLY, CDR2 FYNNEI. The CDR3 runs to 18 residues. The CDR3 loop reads CASSNAQGTSGRGDTQYF. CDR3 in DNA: TGTGCCAGCAGTAACGCTCAGGGGACTAGCGGTAGGGGAGATACGCAGTATTTT.

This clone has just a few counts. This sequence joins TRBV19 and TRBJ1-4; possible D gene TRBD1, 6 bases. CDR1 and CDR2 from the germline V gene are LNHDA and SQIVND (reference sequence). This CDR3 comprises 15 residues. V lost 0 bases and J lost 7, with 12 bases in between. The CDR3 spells CASSIDRQGSEKLFF. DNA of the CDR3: TGTGCCAGTAGTATAGATCGCCAGGGGTCTGAAAAACTGTTTTTT.

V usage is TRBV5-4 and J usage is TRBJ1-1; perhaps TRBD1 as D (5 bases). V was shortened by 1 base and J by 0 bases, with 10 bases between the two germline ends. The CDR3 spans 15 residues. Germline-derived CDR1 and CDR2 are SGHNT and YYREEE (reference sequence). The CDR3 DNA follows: TGTGCCAGCAGCTTGCTAACAGGCGTGAACACTGAAGCTTTCTTT. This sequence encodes CASSLLTGVNTEAFF.

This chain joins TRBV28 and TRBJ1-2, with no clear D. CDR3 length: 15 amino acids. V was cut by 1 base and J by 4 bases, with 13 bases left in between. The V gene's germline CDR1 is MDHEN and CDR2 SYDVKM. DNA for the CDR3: TGTGCCAGCAGTTTATCTCCGGGGAGCACCTATGGCTACACCTTC. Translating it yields CASSLSPGSTYGYTF.

The CDR3 DNA reads as TGTGCCAGCAGCGCCCTGAGGGACAGTGACAATGAGCAGTTCTTC. Its translation: CASSALRDSDNEQFF. V and J are TRBV9 and TRBJ2-1, with 7 nucleotides matching TRBD1. The V gene's germline CDR1 is SGDLS and CDR2 YYNGEE. This CDR3 contains 15 residues. Trimming removed 3 bases from V and 5 bases from J; junction bases left unmatched: 8.

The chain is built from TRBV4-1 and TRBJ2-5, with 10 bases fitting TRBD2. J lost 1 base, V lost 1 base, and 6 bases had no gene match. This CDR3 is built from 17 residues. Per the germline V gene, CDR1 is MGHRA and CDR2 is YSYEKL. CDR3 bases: TGCGCCAGCAGCCAAGTAGTAATAGCGGGGGGCCAAGAGACCCAGTACTTC. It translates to CASSQVVIAGGQETQYF.

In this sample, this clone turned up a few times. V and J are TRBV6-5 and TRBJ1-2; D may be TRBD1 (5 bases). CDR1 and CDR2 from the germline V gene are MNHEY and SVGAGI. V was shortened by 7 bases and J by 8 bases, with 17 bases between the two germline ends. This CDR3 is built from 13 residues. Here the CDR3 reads CASNLGQGSGYTF. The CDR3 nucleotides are TGTGCCAGCAACCTGGGGCAGGGTAGCGGCTACACCTTC.

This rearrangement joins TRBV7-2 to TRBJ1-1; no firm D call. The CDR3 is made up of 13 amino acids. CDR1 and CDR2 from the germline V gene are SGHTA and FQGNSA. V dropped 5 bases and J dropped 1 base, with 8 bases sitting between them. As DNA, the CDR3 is TGTGCCAGCAGCATCCGACAGAACACTGAAGCTTTCTTT. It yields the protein CASSIRQNTEAFF.

The CDR3 loop reads CASSLVSPYEQYF. The CDR3 DNA reads as TGTGCCAGCAGCTTAGTTAGCCCCTACGAGCAGTACTTC. This rearrangement joins TRBV7-9 to TRBJ2-7; D is ambiguous. Germline V gene lookup returns CDR1 SEHNR and CDR2 FQNEAQ (reference sequence). V dropped 1 base and J dropped 2 bases, with 6 bases sitting between them. CDR3 length: 13 amino acids. The whole variable domain, remainder taken from reference TRBV7-9 and TRBJ2-7, is DTGVSQNPRHKITKRGQNVTFRCDPISEHNRLYWYRQTLGQGPEFLTYFQNEAQLEKSRLLSDRFSAERPKGSFSTLEIQRTEQGDSAMYLCASSLVSPYEQYFGPGTRLTVT.

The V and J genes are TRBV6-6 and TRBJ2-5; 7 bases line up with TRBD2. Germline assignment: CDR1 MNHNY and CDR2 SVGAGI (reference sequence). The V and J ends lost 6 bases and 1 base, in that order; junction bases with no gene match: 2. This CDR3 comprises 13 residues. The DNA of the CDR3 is TGTGCCAGCAGCGGGACTACCCAAGAGACCCAGTACTTC. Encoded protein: CASSGTTQETQYF.

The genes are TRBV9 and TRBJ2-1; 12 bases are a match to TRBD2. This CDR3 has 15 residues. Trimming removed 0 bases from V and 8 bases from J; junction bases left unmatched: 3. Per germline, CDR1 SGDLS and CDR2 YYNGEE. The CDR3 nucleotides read TGTGCCAGCAGCGTAGGACTAGCGGGGGAACATGAGCAGTTCTTC. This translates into CASSVGLAGEHEQFF.

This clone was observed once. The CDR3 bases are TGCGCCAGCAGTGGCCAATTACACACTGAAGCTTTCTTT. Amino acid sequence: CASSGQLHTEAFF. The chain has TRBV5-1 and TRBJ1-1, with D unresolved. Trimming removed 5 bases from V and 3 bases from J, with 11 bases in between. The CDR3 contains 13 residues. Germline loops: CDR1 SGHRS, CDR2 YFSETQ.

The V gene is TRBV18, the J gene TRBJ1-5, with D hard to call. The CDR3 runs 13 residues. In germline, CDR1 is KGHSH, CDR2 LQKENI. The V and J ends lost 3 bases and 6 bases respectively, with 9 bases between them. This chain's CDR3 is CASSPTTLQPQHF. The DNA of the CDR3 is TGTGCCAGCTCACCCACTACGCTTCAGCCCCAGCATTTT.

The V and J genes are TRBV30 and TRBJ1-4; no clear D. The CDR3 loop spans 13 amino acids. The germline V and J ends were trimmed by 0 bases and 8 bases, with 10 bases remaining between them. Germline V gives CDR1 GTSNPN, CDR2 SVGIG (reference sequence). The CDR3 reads CAWSVAVAEKLFF. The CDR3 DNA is TGTGCCTGGAGTGTGGCCGTGGCCGAAAAACTGTTTTTT.

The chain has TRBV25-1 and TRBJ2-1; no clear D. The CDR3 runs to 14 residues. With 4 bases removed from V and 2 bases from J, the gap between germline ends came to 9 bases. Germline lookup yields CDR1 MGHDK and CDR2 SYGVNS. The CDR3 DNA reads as TGTGCCAGCAGTGTATTCGGTGCCTACAATGAGCAGTTCTTC. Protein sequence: CASSVFGAYNEQFF.

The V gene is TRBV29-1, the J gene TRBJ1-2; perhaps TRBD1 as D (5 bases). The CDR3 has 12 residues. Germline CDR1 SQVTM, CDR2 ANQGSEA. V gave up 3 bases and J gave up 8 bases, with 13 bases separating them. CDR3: CSVEPTKGGYTF. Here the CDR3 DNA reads TGCAGCGTTGAGCCTACCAAGGGGGGCTACACCTTC.

This CDR3 is CASSPTTSGGAYEQFF. The CDR3, as DNA: TGTGCCAGCAGCCCTACTACTAGCGGGGGGGCCTATGAGCAGTTCTTC. The genes are TRBV14 and TRBJ2-1; 13 bases align to TRBD2. This CDR3 is 16 amino acids long. J was trimmed by 8 bases and V by 4 bases; bases with no gene match: 8. Germline V gives CDR1 SGHDN, CDR2 FVKESK.

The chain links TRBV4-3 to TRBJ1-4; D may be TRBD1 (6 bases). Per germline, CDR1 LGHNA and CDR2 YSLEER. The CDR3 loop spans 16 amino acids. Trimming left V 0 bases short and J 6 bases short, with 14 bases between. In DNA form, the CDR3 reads TGCGCCAGCAGCCAAGAGGTCACAGGGAACTATGAAAAACTGTTTTTT. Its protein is CASSQEVTGNYEKLFF.

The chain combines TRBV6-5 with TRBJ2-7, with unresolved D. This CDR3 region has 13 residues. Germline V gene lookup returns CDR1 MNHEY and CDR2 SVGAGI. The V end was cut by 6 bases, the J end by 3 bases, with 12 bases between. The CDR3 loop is CASSSLQVYEQYF. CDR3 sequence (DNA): TGTGCCAGCAGCTCTCTCCAGGTCTACGAGCAGTACTTC.

The DNA for the CDR3 is TGCAGCGTCCGACAGGGGGCCGGGGAGCTGTTTTTT. This gives the protein CSVRQGAGELFF. This chain joins TRBV29-1 and TRBJ2-2, with 9 positions matching TRBD1. This CDR3 spans 12 amino acids. With V trimmed by 6 bases and J by 6 bases, 2 bases remained unmatched. Germline lookup yields CDR1 SQVTM and CDR2 ANQGSEA.

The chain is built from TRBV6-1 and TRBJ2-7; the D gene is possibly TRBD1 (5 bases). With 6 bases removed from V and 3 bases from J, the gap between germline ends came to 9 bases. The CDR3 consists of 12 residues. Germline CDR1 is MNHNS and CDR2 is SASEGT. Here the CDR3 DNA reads TGTGCCAGCAGCGACAGTTACTACGAGCAGTACTTC. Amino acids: CASSDSYYEQYF.